This T cell receptor (beta chain) appears in the sequencing data of a study of shared T cell receptors in the human thymus. Data came from immunoSEQ multiplex PCR; TCRdb stores just in-frame clones and leaves some out. The profile shows roughly 410,000 clones, approximately 95% of them singletons. Germline-derived CDR1 and CDR2 are WNHNN and SYGVQD (reference sequence). This CDR3 comprises 13 residues. The V and J ends lost 7 bases and 8 bases respectively, with 17 bases between them. The sequencing input was thymocytes. The origin of this receptor is a human donor. The chain has TRBV10-1 and TRBJ1-1; unclear D gene. The CDR3 bases are TGCGCCAGCACCCGCGCTCACCCTTTAGAAGCTTTCTTT. As protein: CASTRAHPLEAFF.